The 2 T cell receptor beta chains in this list originate from one sample, sequenced in a study of metastatic and nonmetastatic thyroid tumors. TCRdb reassembled clones from the PCR reads with MiXCR. In the table there are approximately 29,000 clones, roughly 15% of which are singletons. Nobody among the patients had been given any treatment before thyroid surgery. Sequenced: blood. Every receptor here comes from a female donor with papillary thyroid cancer or a benign thyroid nodule (not recorded which). Some clones in this sample may be carry-over from other donors' samples.

The rearrangement joins TRBV5-1 to TRBJ1-1; D call uncertain. The CDR3 length is 15 residues. From germline, CDR1 is SGHRS and CDR2 YFSETQ. The germline V and J ends were trimmed by 0 bases and 1 base, with 10 bases remaining between them. The chain's CDR3 is CASSLGLTANTEAFF. CDR3 DNA sequence: TGCGCCAGCAGCTTGGGACTTACAGCGAACACTGAAGCTTTCTTT. Looking up the rest from reference TRBV5-1 and TRBJ1-1 gives the full variable domain: KAGVTQTPRYLIKTRGQQVTLSCSPISGHRSVSWYQQTPGQGLQFLFEYFSETQRNKGNFPGRFSGRQFSNSRSEMNVSTLELGDSALYLCASSLGLTANTEAFFGQGTRLTVV.

This clone was counted a few times. This sequence joins TRBV6-1 and TRBJ1-6; D perhaps matches TRBD1 (5 bases). The V gene's germline CDR1 is MNHNS and CDR2 SASEGT. The V end lost 6 bases, the J end lost 10 bases, and 19 bases lay between the germline ends. The CDR3 runs 15 residues. The CDR3 loop is CASSRMGPEGSPLHF. CDR3 bases: TGTGCCAGCAGCCGGATGGGGCCGGAAGGATCACCCCTCCACTTT.